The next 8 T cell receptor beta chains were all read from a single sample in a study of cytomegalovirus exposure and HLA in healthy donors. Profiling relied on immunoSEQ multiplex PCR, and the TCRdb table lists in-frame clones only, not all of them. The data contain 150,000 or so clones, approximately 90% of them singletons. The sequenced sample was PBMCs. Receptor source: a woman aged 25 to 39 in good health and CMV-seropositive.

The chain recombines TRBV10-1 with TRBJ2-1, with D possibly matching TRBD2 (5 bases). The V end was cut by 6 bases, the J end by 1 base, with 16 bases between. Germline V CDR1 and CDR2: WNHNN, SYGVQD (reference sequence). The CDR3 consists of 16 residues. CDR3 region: CASRKGLLVSYNEQFF. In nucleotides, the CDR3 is TGCGCCAGCAGGAAAGGACTGCTGGTATCCTACAATGAGCAGTTCTTC.

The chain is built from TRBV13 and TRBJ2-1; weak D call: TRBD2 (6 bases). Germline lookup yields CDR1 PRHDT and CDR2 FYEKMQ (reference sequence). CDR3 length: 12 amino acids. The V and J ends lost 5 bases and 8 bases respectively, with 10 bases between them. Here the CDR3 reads CASSLGGDEQFF. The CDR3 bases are TGTGCCAGCAGCCTGGGGGGAGATGAGCAGTTCTTC.

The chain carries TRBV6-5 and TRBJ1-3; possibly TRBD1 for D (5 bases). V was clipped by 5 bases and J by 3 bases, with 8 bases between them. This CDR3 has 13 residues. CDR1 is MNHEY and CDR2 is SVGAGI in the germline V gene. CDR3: CASSRQNGNTIYF. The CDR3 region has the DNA TGTGCCAGCAGTAGACAGAATGGAAACACCATATATTTT.

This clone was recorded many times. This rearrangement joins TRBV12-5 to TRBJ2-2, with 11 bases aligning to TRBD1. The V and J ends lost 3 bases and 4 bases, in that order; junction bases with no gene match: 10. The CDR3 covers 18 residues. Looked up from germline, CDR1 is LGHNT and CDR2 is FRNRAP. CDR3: CASGFTPDGTGGTGELFF. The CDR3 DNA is TGTGCTAGTGGTTTTACCCCCGATGGGACAGGGGGCACCGGGGAGCTGTTTTTT.

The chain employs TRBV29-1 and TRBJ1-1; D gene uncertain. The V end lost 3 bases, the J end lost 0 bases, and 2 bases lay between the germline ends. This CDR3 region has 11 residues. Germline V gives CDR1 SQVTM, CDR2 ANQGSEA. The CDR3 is CSVDMNTEAFF. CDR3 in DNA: TGCAGCGTTGATATGAACACTGAAGCTTTCTTT. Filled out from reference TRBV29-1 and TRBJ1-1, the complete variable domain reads SAVISQKPSRDICQRGTSLTIQCQVDSQVTMMFWYRQQPGQSLTLIATANQGSEATYESGFVIDKFPISRPNLTFSTLTVSNMSPEDSSIYLCSVDMNTEAFFGQGTRLTVV.

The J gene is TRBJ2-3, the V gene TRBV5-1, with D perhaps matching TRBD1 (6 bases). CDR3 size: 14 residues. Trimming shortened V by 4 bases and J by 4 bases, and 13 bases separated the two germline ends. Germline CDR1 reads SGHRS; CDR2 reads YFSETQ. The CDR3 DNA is TGCGCCAGCAGCGCCAGGACAGCCCCAGATACGCAGTATTTT. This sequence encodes CASSARTAPDTQYF. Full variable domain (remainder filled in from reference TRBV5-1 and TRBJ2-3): KAGVTQTPRYLIKTRGQQVTLSCSPISGHRSVSWYQQTPGQGLQFLFEYFSETQRNKGNFPGRFSGRQFSNSRSEMNVSTLELGDSALYLCASSARTAPDTQYFGPGTRLTVL.

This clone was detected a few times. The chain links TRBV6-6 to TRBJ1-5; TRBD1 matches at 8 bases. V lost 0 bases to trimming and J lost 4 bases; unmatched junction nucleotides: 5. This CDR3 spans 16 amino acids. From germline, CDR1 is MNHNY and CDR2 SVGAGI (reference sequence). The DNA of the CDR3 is TGTGCCAGCAGTTACTCCGGACAGGGAGCGAATCAGCCCCAGCATTTT. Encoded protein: CASSYSGQGANQPQHF.

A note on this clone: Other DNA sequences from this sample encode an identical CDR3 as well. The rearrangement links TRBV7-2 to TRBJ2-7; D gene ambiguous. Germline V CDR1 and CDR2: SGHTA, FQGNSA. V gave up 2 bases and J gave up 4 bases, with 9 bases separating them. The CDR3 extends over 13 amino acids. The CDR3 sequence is CASSLTGGYEQYF. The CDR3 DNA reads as TGTGCCAGCAGCTTAACCGGTGGTTACGAGCAGTACTTC. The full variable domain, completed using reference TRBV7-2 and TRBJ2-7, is GAGVSQSPSNKVTEKGKDVELRCDPISGHTALYWYRQSLGQGLEFLIYFQGNSAPDKSGLPSDRFSAERTGGSVSTLTIQRTQQEDSAVYLCASSLTGGYEQYFGPGTRLTVT.